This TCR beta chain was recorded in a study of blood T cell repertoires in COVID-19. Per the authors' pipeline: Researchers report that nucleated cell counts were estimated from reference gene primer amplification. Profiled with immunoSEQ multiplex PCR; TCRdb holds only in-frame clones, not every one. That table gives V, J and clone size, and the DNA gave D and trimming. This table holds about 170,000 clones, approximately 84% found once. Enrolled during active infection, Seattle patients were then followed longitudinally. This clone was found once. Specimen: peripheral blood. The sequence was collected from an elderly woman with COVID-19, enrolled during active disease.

DNA of the CDR3: TGTGCCAGCAGTTACTCGGGGGGAGGCTACACCTTC. This gives the protein CASSYSGGGYTF. The rearrangement uses TRBV6-6 and TRBJ1-2; perhaps TRBD1 as D (5 bases). Germline CDR1 is MNHNY and CDR2 is SVGAGI (reference sequence). The CDR3 totals 12 residues. With 0 bases removed from V and 8 bases from J, the gap between germline ends came to 7 bases.